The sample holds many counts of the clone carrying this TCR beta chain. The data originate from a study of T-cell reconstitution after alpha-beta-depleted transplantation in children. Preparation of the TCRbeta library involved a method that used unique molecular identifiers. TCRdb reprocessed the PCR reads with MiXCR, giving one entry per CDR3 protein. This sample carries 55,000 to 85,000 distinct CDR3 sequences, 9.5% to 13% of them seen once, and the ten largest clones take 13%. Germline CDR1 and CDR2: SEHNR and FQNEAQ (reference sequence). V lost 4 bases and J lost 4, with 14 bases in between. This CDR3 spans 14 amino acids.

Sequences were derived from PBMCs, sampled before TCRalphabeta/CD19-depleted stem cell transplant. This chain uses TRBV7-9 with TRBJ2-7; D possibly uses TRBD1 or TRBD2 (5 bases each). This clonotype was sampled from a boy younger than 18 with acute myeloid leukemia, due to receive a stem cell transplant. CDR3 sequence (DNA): TGTGCCAGCAGCTCTGGGGGATGGGAGTACGAGCAGTACTTC. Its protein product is CASSSGGWEYEQYF.